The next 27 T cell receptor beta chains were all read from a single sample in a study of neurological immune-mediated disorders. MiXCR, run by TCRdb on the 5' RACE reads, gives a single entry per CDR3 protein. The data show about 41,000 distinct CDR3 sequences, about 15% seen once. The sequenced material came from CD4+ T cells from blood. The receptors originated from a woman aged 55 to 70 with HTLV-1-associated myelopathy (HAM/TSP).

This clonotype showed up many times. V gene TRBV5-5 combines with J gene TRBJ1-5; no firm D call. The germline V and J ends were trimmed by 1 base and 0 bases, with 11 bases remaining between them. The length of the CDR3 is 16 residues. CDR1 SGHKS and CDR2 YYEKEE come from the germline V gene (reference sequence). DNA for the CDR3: TGTGCCAGCAGCTTGTTCGCAGGCAATAGCAATCAGCCCCAGCATTTT. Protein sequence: CASSLFAGNSNQPQHF.

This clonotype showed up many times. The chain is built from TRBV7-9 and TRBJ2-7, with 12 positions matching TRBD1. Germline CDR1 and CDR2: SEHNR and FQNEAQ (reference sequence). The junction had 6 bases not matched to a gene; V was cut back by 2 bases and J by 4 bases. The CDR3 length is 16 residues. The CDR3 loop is CASSLKGDRGLYEQYF. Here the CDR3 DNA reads TGTGCCAGCAGCTTAAAGGGGGACAGGGGGCTGTACGAGCAGTACTTC.

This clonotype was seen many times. CDR3 DNA: TGCGCCAGCAGCCCCCTCGGGGGGGGCACAGATACGCAGTATTTT. The encoded protein is CASSPLGGGTDTQYF. The V gene is TRBV5-1, the J gene TRBJ2-3, with 8 nucleotides matching TRBD2. This CDR3 region has 15 residues. Germline V gives CDR1 SGHRS, CDR2 YFSETQ. V trimming: 4 bases; J trimming: 1 base; junction bases outside the gene matches: 5.

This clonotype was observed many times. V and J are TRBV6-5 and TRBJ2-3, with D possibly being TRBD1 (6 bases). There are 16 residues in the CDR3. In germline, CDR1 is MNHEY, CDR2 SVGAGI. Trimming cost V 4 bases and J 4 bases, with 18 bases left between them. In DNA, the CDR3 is TGTGCCAGCAGTTTCCATCGTCGACAGGAACCAGATACGCAGTATTTT. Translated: CASSFHRRQEPDTQYF.

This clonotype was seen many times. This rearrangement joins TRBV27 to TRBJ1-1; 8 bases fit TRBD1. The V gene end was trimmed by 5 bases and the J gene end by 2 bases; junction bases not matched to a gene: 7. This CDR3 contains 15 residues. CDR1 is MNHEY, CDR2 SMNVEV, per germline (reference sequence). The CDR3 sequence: CASSPRTGFNTEAFF. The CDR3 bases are TGTGCCAGCAGTCCCCGGACAGGGTTCAACACTGAAGCTTTCTTT.

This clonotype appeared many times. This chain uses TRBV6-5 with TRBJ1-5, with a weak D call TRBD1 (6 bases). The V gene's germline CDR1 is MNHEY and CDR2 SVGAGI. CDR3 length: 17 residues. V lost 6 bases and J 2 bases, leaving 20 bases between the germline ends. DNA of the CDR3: TGTGCCAGCAGGAGGGGCGGGACAATCGTGGGCAATCAGCCCCAGCATTTT. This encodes CASRRGGTIVGNQPQHF.

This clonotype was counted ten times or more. In nucleotides, the CDR3 is TGCAGTGCTAGAGTTTCCAGGGCTAGGGAGACCCAGTACTTC. Translated: CSARVSRARETQYF. This chain links TRBV20-1 with TRBJ2-5, with D possibly being TRBD1 (5 bases). CDR1 DFQATT and CDR2 SNEGSKA come from the germline V gene (reference sequence). V was shortened by 1 base and J by 5 bases, with 14 bases between the two germline ends. This CDR3 has 14 residues.

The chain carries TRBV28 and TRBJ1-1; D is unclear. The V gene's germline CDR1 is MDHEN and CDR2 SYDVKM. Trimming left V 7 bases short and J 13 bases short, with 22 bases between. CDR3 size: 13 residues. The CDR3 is CASTQRKPGSRFF. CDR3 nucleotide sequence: TGTGCCAGCACCCAAAGGAAACCGGGATCTCGTTTCTTT.

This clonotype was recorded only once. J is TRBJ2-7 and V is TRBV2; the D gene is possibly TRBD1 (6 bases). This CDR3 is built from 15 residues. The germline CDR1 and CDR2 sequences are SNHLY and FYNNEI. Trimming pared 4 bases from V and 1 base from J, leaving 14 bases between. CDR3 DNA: TGTGCCAGCAGTGTAGATATCGGACAGTCCTACGAGCAGTACTTC. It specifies CASSVDIGQSYEQYF. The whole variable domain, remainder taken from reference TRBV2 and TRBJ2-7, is EPEVTQTPSHQVTQMGQEVILRCVPISNHLYFYWYRQILGQKVEFLVSFYNNEISEKSEIFDDQFSVERPDGSNFTLKIRSTKLEDSAMYFCASSVDIGQSYEQYFGPGTRLTVT.

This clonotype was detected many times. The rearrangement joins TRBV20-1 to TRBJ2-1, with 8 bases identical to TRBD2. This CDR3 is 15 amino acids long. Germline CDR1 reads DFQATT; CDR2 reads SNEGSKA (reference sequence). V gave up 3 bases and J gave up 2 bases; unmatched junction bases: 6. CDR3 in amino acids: CSASIATSAYNEQFF. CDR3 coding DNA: TGCAGTGCTAGCATCGCGACTAGCGCCTACAATGAGCAGTTCTTC.

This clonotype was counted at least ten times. CDR3 sequence reads: CSPTARYNEQFF. The CDR3 coding sequence is TGCAGTCCTACCGCTAGGTACAATGAGCAGTTCTTC. The chain joins TRBV20-1 to TRBJ2-1; D gene ambiguous. Looked up from germline, CDR1 is DFQATT and CDR2 is SNEGSKA (reference sequence). This CDR3 region has 12 residues. Trimming stripped 8 bases from V and 4 bases from J, with 12 bases between.

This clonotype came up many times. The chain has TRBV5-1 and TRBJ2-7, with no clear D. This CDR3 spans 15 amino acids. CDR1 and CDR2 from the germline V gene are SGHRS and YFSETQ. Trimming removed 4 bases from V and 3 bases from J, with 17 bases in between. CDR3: CASSSNFGANYEQYF. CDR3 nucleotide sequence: TGCGCCAGCAGCAGTAACTTCGGTGCTAACTACGAGCAGTACTTC.

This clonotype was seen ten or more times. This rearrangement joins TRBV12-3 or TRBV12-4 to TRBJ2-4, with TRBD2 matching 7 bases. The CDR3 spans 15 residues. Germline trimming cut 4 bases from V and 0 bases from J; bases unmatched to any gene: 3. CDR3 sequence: CASSWEGLAKNIQYF. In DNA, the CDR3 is TGTGCCAGCAGTTGGGAGGGATTAGCCAAAAACATTCAGTACTTC.

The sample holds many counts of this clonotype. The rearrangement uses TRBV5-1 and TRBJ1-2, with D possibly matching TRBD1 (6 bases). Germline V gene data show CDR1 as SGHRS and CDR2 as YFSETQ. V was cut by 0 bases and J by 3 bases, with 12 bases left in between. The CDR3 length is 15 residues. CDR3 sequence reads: CASSLVREGDYGYTF. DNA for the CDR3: TGCGCCAGCAGCTTGGTCCGGGAGGGGGACTATGGCTACACCTTC.

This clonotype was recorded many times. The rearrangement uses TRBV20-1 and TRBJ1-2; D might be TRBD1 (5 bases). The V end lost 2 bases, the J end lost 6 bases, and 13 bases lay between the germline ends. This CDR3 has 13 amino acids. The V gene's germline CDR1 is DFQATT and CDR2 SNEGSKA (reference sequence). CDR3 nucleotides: TGCAGTGCTAGATTGAGCAGGGATCATGGCTACACCTTC. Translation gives CSARLSRDHGYTF.

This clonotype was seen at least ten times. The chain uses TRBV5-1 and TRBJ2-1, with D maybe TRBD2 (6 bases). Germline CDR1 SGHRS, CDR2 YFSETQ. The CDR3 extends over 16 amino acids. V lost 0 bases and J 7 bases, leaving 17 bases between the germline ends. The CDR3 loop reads CASSLGRRDGRNEQFF. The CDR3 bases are TGCGCCAGCAGCTTGGGGAGGAGGGACGGAAGGAATGAGCAGTTCTTC.

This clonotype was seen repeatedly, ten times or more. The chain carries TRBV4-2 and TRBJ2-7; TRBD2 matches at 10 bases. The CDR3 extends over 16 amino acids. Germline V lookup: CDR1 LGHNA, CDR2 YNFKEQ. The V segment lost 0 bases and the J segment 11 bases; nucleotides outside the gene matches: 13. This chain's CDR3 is CASSQDKREAGGHKYF. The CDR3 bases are TGTGCCAGCAGCCAAGATAAGCGAGAAGCGGGGGGGCATAAGTACTTC.

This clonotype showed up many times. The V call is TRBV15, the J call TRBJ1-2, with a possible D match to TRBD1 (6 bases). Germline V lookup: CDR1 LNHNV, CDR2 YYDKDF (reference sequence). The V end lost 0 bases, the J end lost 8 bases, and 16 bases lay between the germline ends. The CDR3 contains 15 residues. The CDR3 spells CATSRDKAGVFGYTF. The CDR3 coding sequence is TGTGCCACCAGCAGAGATAAGGCAGGGGTATTCGGCTACACCTTC.

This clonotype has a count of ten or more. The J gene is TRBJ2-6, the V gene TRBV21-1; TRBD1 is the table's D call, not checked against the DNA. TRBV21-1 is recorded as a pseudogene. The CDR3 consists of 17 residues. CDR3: CASSLRGRSSGANVLTF. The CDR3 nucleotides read TGTGCCAGCAGCCTCCGGGGACGGAGCTCTGGGGCCAACGTCCTGACTTTC.

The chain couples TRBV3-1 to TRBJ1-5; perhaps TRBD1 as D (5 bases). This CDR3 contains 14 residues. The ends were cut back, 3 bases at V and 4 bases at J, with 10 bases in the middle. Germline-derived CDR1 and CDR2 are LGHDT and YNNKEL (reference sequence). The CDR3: CASSQGVTNQPQHF. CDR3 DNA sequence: TGTGCCAGCAGCCAGGGGGTGACGAATCAGCCCCAGCATTTT.

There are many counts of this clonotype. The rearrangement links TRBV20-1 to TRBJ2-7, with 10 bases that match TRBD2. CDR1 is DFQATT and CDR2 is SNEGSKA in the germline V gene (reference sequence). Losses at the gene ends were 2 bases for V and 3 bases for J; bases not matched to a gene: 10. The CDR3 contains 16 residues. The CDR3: CSARKSGGANFYEQYF. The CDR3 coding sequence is TGCAGTGCTAGAAAGAGCGGGGGGGCTAATTTCTACGAGCAGTACTTC.

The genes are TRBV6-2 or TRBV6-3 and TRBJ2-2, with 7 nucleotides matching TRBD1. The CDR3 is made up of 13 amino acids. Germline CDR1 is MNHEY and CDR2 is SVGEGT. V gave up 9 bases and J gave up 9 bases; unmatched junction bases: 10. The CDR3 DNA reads TGTGCCAGTGGGACAGCGAAAACCAGGGAGCTGTTTTTT. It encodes CASGTAKTRELFF.

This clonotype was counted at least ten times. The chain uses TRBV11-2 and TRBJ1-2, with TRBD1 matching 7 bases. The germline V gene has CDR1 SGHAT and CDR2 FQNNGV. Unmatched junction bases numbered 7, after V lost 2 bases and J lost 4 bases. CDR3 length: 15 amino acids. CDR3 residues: CASSLNPTGTYGYTF. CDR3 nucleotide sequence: TGTGCCAGCAGCTTAAACCCGACAGGGACCTATGGCTACACCTTC.

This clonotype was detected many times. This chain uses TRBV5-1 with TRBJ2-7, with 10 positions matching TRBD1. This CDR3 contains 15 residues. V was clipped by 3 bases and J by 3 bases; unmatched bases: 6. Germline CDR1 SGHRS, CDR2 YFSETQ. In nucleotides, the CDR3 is TGCGCCAGCAGCTCGGGACAGGGGATCCTCTACGAGCAGTACTTC. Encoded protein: CASSSGQGILYEQYF. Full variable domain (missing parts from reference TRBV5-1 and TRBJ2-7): KAGVTQTPRYLIKTRGQQVTLSCSPISGHRSVSWYQQTPGQGLQFLFEYFSETQRNKGNFPGRFSGRQFSNSRSEMNVSTLELGDSALYLCASSSGQGILYEQYFGPGTRLTVT.

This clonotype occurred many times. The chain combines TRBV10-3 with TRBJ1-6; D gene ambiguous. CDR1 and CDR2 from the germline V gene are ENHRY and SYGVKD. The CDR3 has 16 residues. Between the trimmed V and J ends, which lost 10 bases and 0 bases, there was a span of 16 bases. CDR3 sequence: CATRETRSSYNSPLHF. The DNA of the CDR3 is TGTGCCACTAGAGAGACAAGGAGCTCCTATAATTCACCCCTCCACTTT.

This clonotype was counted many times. The CDR3: CASSPFRQGGETEAFF. Here the CDR3 DNA reads TGCGCCAGCAGCCCTTTCCGGCAGGGAGGTGAGACTGAAGCTTTCTTT. The rearrangement links TRBV5-1 to TRBJ1-1; a possible D gene is TRBD1 (5 bases). This CDR3 region has 16 residues. V shed 4 bases and J shed 5 bases, with 21 bases lying between them. CDR1 is SGHRS, CDR2 YFSETQ, per germline.

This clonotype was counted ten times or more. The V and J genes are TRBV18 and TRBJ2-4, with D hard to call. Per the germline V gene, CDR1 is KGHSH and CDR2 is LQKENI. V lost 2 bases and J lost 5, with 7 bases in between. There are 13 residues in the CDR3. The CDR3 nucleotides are TGTGCCAGCTCACCAGGACCTCAAAACATTCAGTACTTC. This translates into CASSPGPQNIQYF.